The 10 T cell receptor beta chains listed next were all sequenced from one sample in a study of blood T cells in healthy people across ages. With a J-beta primer mix and a sample-barcoded 5' primer, a second PCR ran roughly 7 to 11 cycles. TCRdb re-derived calls from the 5' RACE reads in MiXCR, one entry per CDR3 protein. The sample lists around 800,000 distinct CDR3 sequences, roughly 24% occurring once. These sequences were also reported in another study, on T cells of mothers and their children.

The sample comprised blood. All receptors come from a boy between 10 and 17 years old in good health.

In DNA form, the CDR3 reads TGTGCCAGTAGTATCGGGCAGTCAGGGGAGCAGTACTTC. This translates into CASSIGQSGEQYF. The chain uses TRBV19 and TRBJ2-5; perhaps TRBD1 as D (6 bases). This CDR3 comprises 13 residues. Germline V gives CDR1 LNHDA, CDR2 SQIVND (reference sequence). Trimming left V 3 bases short and J 11 bases short, with 16 bases between.

The rearrangement uses TRBV29-1 and TRBJ2-1; maybe TRBD1 (7 bases). V lost 0 bases and J lost 13, with 22 bases in between. CDR1 SQVTM and CDR2 ANQGSEA come from the germline V gene. The CDR3 has 15 residues. Written as DNA, the CDR3 is TGCAGCGTTGAAGATCGAGCCAGTCGGCAGGGGGGACAGTTCTTC. This encodes CSVEDRASRQGGQFF.

The V call is TRBV19, the J call TRBJ2-1, with 7 bases aligning to TRBD1. This CDR3 comprises 15 residues. Per germline, CDR1 LNHDA and CDR2 SQIVND (reference sequence). V dropped 3 bases and J dropped 4; count of bases not matched to a gene: 6. The CDR3, as DNA: TGTGCCAGTAGTATCCGACAGGGAAGTTACAATGAGCAGTTCTTC. Encoded protein: CASSIRQGSYNEQFF. Using reference TRBV19 and TRBJ2-1 for the parts outside the CDR3, the full variable domain is DGGITQSPKYLFRKEGQNVTLSCEQNLNHDAMYWYRQDPGQGLRLIYYSQIVNDFQKGDIAEGYSVSREKKESFPLTVTSAQKNPTAFYLCASSIRQGSYNEQFFGPGTRLTVL.

The chain links TRBV25-1 to TRBJ2-7, with D uncertain. The CDR3 has 14 amino acids. Germline CDR1 reads MGHDK; CDR2 reads SYGVNS. Deletions cut 3 bases from V and 2 bases from J, with 11 bases between. This chain's CDR3 is CASSEQAPAYEQYF. CDR3 nucleotide sequence: TGTGCCAGCAGTGAGCAGGCCCCGGCCTACGAGCAGTACTTC.

The V and J genes are TRBV29-1 and TRBJ2-5; TRBD1 matches at 10 bases. Germline V gene sequence: CDR1 SQVTM, CDR2 ANQGSEA. The CDR3 has 14 residues. Trimming removed 4 bases from V and 5 bases from J; junction bases left unmatched: 7. CDR3 residues: CSVARDRGFETQYF. The CDR3 DNA follows: TGCAGCGTTGCTCGGGACAGGGGCTTCGAGACCCAGTACTTC.

This clonotype was observed a handful of times. The rearrangement uses TRBV12-3 or TRBV12-4 and TRBJ2-1; 8 bases are shared with TRBD2. The DNA end lines up better with TRBJ2-7; the J call may be wrong. The CDR3 extends over 17 amino acids. CDR3 loop: CAFPGGTPLKFCYEQYF. The CDR3 DNA follows: TGTGCCTTCCCGGGGGGGACACCCCTCAAATTTTGCTACGAGCAGTACTTC.

This clonotype has just a few counts. This sequence joins TRBV6-1 and TRBJ2-3; D is ambiguous. V lost 11 bases to trimming and J lost 1 base, with 13 bases between them. Germline V lookup: CDR1 MNHNS, CDR2 SASEGT. The CDR3 runs to 13 residues. Here the CDR3 reads CAACQDRTDTQYF. The CDR3 DNA reads as TGTGCCGCCTGCCAGGACCGCACAGATACGCAGTATTTT.

The rearrangement links TRBV29-1 to TRBJ1-4; the D is unclear. V lost 7 bases and J 4 bases, leaving 16 bases between the germline ends. The CDR3 runs 14 residues. Germline V gene sequence: CDR1 SQVTM, CDR2 ANQGSEA. CDR3 sequence reads: CSALTGKINEKLFF. In DNA, the CDR3 is TGCAGCGCCTTGACTGGTAAAATTAATGAAAAACTGTTTTTT.

This clonotype has at least ten counts. CDR3 sequence reads: CASKEQETQYF. CDR3 nucleotide sequence: TGCGCCAGCAAAGAACAAGAGACCCAGTACTTC. The gene calls are TRBV10-1 and TRBJ2-5, with D unclear. Trimming left V 7 bases short and J 2 bases short, with 5 bases between. Germline V gene data show CDR1 as WNHNN and CDR2 as SYGVQD (reference sequence). CDR3 length: 11 amino acids.

V usage is TRBV5-1 and J usage is TRBJ2-1; weak D call: TRBD1 (5 bases). The V end was cut by 0 bases, the J end by 7 bases, with 8 bases between. Germline V gives CDR1 SGHRS, CDR2 YFSETQ. The CDR3 runs 13 residues. The DNA of the CDR3 is TGCGCCAGCAGCTTGGACAGGCCAAATGAGCAGTTCTTC. Protein product: CASSLDRPNEQFF.